These 13 T cell receptor beta chains share one sample of origin, sequenced in a study of T cell responses to AZD1222 COVID-19 vaccine. The table came from immunoSEQ multiplex PCR; TCRdb's copy has only in-frame clones and leaves some out. Of some 47,000 clones detected, about 83% appear once; the ten largest clones hold under 65%. The material sequenced was peripheral blood, taken on day 0 of AZD1222 vaccination. The receptors come from an adult in good health.

Here the CDR3 DNA reads TGCGCCAGCAGCCAAGATATTGGGACAGCGAATTACAATGAGCAGTTCTTC. Amino acids: CASSQDIGTANYNEQFF. The chain combines TRBV4-3 with TRBJ2-1, with TRBD1 matching 7 bases. CDR1 and CDR2 (germline): LGHNA, YSLEER. The CDR3 sequence is 17 residues long. V shed 0 bases and J 4 bases; nucleotides not matched to a gene: 9.

This clone was counted once. This chain links TRBV4-3 with TRBJ2-7; maybe TRBD2 (5 bases). V shed 0 bases and J shed 6 bases, with 9 bases lying between them. CDR1 and CDR2 from the germline V gene are LGHNA and YSLEER. This CDR3 region has 13 residues. CDR3 amino acids: CASSQEGRGEQYF. The CDR3 DNA follows: TGCGCCAGCAGCCAAGAAGGCCGGGGCGAGCAGTACTTC.

Details on this clone: One end of the junction does not line up with germline, which may come from a read error. J is TRBJ2-3 and V is TRBV10-1, with TRBD2 identical over 8 bases. The CDR3 extends over 17 amino acids. CDR1 is WNHNN, CDR2 SYGVQD, per germline (reference sequence). The chain's CDR3 is CPSSGPLQRGLPDTQYF. Written as DNA, the CDR3 is TGCCCCAGCAGTGGGCCCCTTCAGCGGGGGCTCCCAGATACGCAGTATTTT.

The gene calls are TRBV29-1 and TRBJ1-1, with TRBD1 matching over 7 bases. Germline-derived CDR1 and CDR2 are SQVTM and ANQGSEA. The CDR3 is 11 residues long. With V trimmed by 8 bases and J by 3 bases, 3 bases remained unmatched. The CDR3 here is CSHTGDTEAFF. CDR3 DNA sequence: TGCAGCCATACAGGGGACACTGAAGCTTTCTTT.

V usage is TRBV6-4 and J usage is TRBJ2-1; no definite D call. Germline V gene data show CDR1 as MRHNA and CDR2 as SNTAGT. The V end lost 9 bases, the J end lost 6 bases, and 15 bases lay between the germline ends. The CDR3 contains 13 residues. The chain's CDR3 is CARAHGICNEQFF. The CDR3 region has the DNA TGTGCCAGAGCCCATGGGATCTGCAATGAGCAGTTCTTC.

This clone was detected only a few times. V and J are TRBV4-1 and TRBJ1-2; tentative D call: TRBD1 (6 bases). This CDR3 is built from 14 residues. Trimming shortened V by 2 bases and J by 1 base, and 8 bases separated the two germline ends. Germline V gives CDR1 MGHRA, CDR2 YSYEKL. The chain's CDR3 is CASSQKQGNYGYTF. CDR3 DNA: TGCGCCAGCAGCCAAAAACAGGGTAACTATGGCTACACCTTC.

This clone was picked up a small number of times. The gene calls are TRBV5-6 and TRBJ1-2; D remains ambiguous. The CDR3 runs to 13 residues. Germline V gene lookup returns CDR1 SGHDT and CDR2 YYEEEE. V shed 0 bases and J shed 3 bases, with 6 bases lying between them. This CDR3 is CASSLAGDYGYTF. CDR3 sequence (DNA): TGTGCCAGCAGCTTGGCCGGGGACTATGGCTACACCTTC.

This chain connects TRBV28 to TRBJ2-1, with TRBD2 matching 7 bases. The CDR3 has 15 amino acids. The germline gives CDR1 MDHEN, CDR2 SYDVKM. With V trimmed by 3 bases and J by 4 bases, 6 bases remained unmatched. CDR3 loop: CASSFWLAEYNEQFF. The DNA of the CDR3 is TGTGCCAGCAGTTTTTGGCTAGCGGAGTACAATGAGCAGTTCTTC.

This chain links TRBV5-1 with TRBJ1-2; unclear D gene. Germline assignment: CDR1 SGHRS and CDR2 YFSETQ. V was shortened by 2 bases and J by 4 bases, with 15 bases between the two germline ends. This CDR3 region has 15 residues. In DNA, the CDR3 is TGCGCCAGCAGCTTTGGAAATGTGGGCCCCTATGGCTACACCTTC. Protein sequence: CASSFGNVGPYGYTF.

The chain combines TRBV28 with TRBJ1-6; a possible D gene is TRBD1 (6 bases). This CDR3 is 13 amino acids long. With 10 bases removed from V and 2 bases from J, the gap between germline ends came to 9 bases. Germline V lookup: CDR1 MDHEN, CDR2 SYDVKM. CDR3 nucleotides: TGTGCCACGACAGGAGCCTATAATTCACCCCTCCACTTT. Translating gives CATTGAYNSPLHF.

The chain recombines TRBV19 with TRBJ1-2; D remains unclear. The CDR3 runs 16 residues. V gave up 1 base and J gave up 2 bases, with 14 bases separating them. The germline V gene encodes CDR1 LNHDA and CDR2 SQIVND (reference sequence). CDR3 residues: CASSIGGLQINYGYTF. DNA for the CDR3: TGTGCCAGTAGTATAGGTGGCCTCCAAATCAACTATGGCTACACCTTC.

The chain joins TRBV10-3 to TRBJ1-5; D gene uncertain. V was shortened by 0 bases and J by 0 bases, with 6 bases between the two germline ends. This CDR3 has 15 amino acids. The germline gives CDR1 ENHRY, CDR2 SYGVKD. In nucleotides, the CDR3 is TGTGCCATCAGTGAGTCGCAAGATAGCAATCAGCCCCAGCATTTT. Protein product: CAISESQDSNQPQHF.

The chain couples TRBV4-1 to TRBJ1-4; D gene ambiguous. There are 12 residues in the CDR3. V was cut by 6 bases and J by 8 bases, with 10 bases left in between. The germline gives CDR1 MGHRA, CDR2 YSYEKL. The CDR3 reads CASSLPYEKLFF. DNA of the CDR3: TGCGCCAGCAGTCTCCCCTACGAAAAACTGTTTTTT.